Given below is one T cell receptor (beta chain) in context. This sample is part of a study of blood T cell repertoires in COVID-19. Study-wide background: The analysed material was cDNA or gDNA that came from T cells, B-cell-depleted T cells, or PBMCs.

Within 2 weeks before study entry, exposed participants met a COVID-19 case. The table came from immunoSEQ multiplex PCR; TCRdb's copy has only in-frame clones and leaves some out. This sample has 250,000 or so clones; around 84% occur once, and the top ten carry more than 6.5%. The V gene lost 3 bases and the J gene lost 4 bases, with 13 bases spanning the gap. Germline loops: CDR1 LNHNV, CDR2 YYDKDF (reference sequence). This CDR3 region has 15 residues. The sequencing sample was made of PBMCs or T cells enriched from blood (not recorded which). This chain links TRBV15 with TRBJ1-3; perhaps TRBD1 as D (5 bases). This clonotype was obtained from a woman between 50 and 59 years old who had been exposed to COVID-19. CDR3 region: CATSSDRGYGNTIYF. DNA of the CDR3: TGTGCCACCAGCAGTGATAGGGGTTACGGAAACACCATATATTTT.